Here is one T cell receptor (beta chain) with its context. Its antigen remains unidentified. All CD8+ T cell subsets were sorted in triplicate at roughly 280,000 cells each. Those CD8+ T cells considered naive were CD45RO-CCR7+CD27+CD95-. Germline-derived CDR1 and CDR2 are SEHNR and FQNEAQ (reference sequence). This CDR3 region has 17 residues. The sample is drawn from a study of CXCR3-negative and CXCR3-positive naive CD8 T cells. TRB cDNA was prepared as libraries by UMI-labeled 5' RACE. From the 5' RACE reads, TCRdb lists one entry per CDR3 protein and no DNA. The table lists about 41,000 distinct CDR3 sequences. Study outcomes and limitations: Most assays used freshly isolated PBMCs, as cryopreservation partially reduced CXCR3. Compared with CXCR3-negative naive cells, CXCR3-positive naive cells showed more hydrophobic TRB CDR3s.

The chain combines TRBV7-9 with TRBJ1-2. The clonotype originates from a human donor in good health. Some clones in this sample may be carry-over from other donors' samples. Sample: naive CXCR3- CD8+ T cells from blood. Subset noted: CD45RO-CCR7+CD27+CD95- naive CD8+ T cells lacking CXCR3 (TNR3-). The CDR3 here is CASSLTATGGGIYGYTF.